Listed here is a single TCR beta chain. Its antigen is unidentified. This record comes from a study of cytomegalovirus exposure and HLA in healthy donors. About the study: Unique TCRs from HLA-typed donors, around 79 million of them, were held in an early data release.

Germline V gene sequence: CDR1 SGHRS, CDR2 YFSETQ. With V trimmed by 1 base and J by 5 bases, 3 bases remained unmatched. The CDR3 length is 15 residues. Study conclusions and caveats: Associated with HLA alleles at 0.05 false discovery rate in a later analysis were some 16,000 TCR beta sequences.

Primers for the PCR totalled 60 Vbeta and 13 Jbeta. Authors' data handling: There were 70 million to 95 million unique TCR beta chains by a later count, and approximately 10 million of them were shared. Data came from immunoSEQ multiplex PCR; TCRdb stores just in-frame clones and leaves some out. The V and J calls and clone size were taken over from that table, and D and trimming were inferred from the DNA. This sample yields about 260,000 clones, of which just under 85% are seen a single time; 1.5% to 2.5% belongs to the top ten. The TCR was taken from a woman between 35 and 50 years old in good health and CMV-seropositive. The sample consisted of PBMCs. The chain combines TRBV5-1 with TRBJ2-1; 10 bases are shared with TRBD2. The CDR3 DNA reads as TGCGCCAGCAGCTTGACTAGCGGGAAAGACAATGAGCAGTTCTTC. Its translation is CASSLTSGKDNEQFF.